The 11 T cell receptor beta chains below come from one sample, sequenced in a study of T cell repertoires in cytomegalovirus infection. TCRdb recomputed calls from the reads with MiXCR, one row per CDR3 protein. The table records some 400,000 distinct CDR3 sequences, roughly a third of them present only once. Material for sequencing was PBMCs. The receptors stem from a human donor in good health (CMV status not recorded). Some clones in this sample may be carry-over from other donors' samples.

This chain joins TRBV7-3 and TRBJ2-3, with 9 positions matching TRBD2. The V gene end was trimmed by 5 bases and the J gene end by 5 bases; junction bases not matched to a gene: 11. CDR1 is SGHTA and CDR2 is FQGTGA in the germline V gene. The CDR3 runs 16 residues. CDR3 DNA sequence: TGTGCCAGCAGCACACGTCGCGGGGGGGAAGAAGATACGCAGTATTTT. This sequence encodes CASSTRRGGEEDTQYF. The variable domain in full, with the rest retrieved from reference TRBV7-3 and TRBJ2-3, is GAGVSQTPSNKVTEKGKYVELRCDPISGHTALYWYRQSLGQGPEFLIYFQGTGAADDSGLPNDRFFAVRPEGSVSTLKIQRTERGDSAVYLCASSTRRGGEEDTQYFGPGTRLTVL.

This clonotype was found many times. The CDR3 DNA reads as TGTGCCAGCAGCTGGGAGGGCTTGACTGGAAACACCATATATTTT. Residues: CASSWEGLTGNTIYF. This chain links TRBV7-2 with TRBJ1-3; D unclear. Between the trimmed V and J ends, which lost 4 bases and 2 bases, there was a span of 12 bases. This CDR3 has 15 amino acids. The V gene's germline CDR1 is SGHTA and CDR2 FQGNSA.

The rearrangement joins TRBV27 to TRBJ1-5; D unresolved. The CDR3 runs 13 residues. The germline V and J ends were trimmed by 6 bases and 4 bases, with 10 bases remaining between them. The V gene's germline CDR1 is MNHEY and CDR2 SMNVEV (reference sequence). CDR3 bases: TGTGCCAGCAGCAGAATACGAAATCAGCCCCAGCATTTT. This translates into CASSRIRNQPQHF.

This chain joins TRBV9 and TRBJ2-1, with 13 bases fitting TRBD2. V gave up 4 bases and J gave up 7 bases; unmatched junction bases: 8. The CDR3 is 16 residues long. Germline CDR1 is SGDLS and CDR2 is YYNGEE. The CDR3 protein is CASSPPTSGGFNEQFF. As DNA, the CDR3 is TGTGCCAGCAGCCCCCCGACTAGCGGGGGGTTTAATGAGCAGTTCTTC.

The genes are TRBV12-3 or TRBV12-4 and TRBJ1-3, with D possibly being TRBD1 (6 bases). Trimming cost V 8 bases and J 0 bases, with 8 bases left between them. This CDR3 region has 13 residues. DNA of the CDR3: TGTGCCAGCCTGGACAGCTCTGGAAACACCATATATTTT. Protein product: CASLDSSGNTIYF.

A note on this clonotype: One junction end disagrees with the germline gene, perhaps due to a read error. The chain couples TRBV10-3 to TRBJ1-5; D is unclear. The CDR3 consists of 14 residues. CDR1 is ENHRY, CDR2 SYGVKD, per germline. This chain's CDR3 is CAIRESNKGQPQHF. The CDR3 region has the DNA TGTGCCATCCGTGAGTCTAACAAGGGTCAGCCCCAGCATTTT.

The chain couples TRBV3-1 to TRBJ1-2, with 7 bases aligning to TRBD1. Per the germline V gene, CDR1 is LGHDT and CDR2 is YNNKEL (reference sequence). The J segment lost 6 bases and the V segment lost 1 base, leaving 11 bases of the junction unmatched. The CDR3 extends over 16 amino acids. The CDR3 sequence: CASSQGMRTGGNGYTF. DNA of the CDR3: TGTGCCAGCAGCCAAGGGATGAGGACAGGAGGGAATGGCTACACCTTC.

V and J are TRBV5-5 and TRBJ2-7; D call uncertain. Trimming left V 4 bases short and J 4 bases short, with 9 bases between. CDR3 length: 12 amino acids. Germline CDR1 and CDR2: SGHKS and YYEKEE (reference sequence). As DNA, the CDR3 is TGTGCCAGCAGCGGCTATAGTTACGAGCAGTACTTC. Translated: CASSGYSYEQYF.

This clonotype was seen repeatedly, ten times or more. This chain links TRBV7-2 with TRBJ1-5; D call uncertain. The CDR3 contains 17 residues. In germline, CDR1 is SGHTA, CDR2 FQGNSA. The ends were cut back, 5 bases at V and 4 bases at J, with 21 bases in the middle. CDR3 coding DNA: TGTGCCAGCAGCCCATCCTCCCCGAAGGGAAGAAATCAGCCCCAGCATTTT. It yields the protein CASSPSSPKGRNQPQHF. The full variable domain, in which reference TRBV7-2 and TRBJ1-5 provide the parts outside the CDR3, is GAGVSQSPSNKVTEKGKDVELRCDPISGHTALYWYRQSLGQGLEFLIYFQGNSAPDKSGLPSDRFSAERTGGSVSTLTIQRTQQEDSAVYLCASSPSSPKGRNQPQHFGDGTRLSIL.

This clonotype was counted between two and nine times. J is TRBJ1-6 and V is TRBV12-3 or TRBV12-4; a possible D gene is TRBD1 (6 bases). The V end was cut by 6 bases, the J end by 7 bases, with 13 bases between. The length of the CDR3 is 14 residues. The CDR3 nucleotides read TGTGCCAGCAGATCACAGGGAGGCAATTCACCCCTCCACTTT. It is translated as CASRSQGGNSPLHF.

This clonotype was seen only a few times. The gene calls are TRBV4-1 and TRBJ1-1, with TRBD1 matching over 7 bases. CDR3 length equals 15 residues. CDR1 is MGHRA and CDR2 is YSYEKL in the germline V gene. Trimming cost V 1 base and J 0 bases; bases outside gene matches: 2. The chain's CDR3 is CASSQADRLNTEAFF. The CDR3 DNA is TGCGCCAGCAGCCAAGCGGACAGGTTGAACACTGAAGCTTTCTTT.